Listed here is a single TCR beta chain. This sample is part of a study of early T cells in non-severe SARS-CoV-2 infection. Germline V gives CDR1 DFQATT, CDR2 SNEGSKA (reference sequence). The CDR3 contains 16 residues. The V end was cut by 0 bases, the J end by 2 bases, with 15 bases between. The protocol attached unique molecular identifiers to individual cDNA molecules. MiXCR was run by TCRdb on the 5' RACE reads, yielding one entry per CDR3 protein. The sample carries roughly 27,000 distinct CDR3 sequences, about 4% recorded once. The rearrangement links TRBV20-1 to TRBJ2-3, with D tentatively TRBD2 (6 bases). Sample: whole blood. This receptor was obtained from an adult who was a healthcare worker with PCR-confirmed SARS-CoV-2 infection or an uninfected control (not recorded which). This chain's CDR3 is CSARDPLARATDTQYF. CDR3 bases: TGCAGTGCTAGAGATCCTCTAGCGAGGGCCACAGATACGCAGTATTTT.